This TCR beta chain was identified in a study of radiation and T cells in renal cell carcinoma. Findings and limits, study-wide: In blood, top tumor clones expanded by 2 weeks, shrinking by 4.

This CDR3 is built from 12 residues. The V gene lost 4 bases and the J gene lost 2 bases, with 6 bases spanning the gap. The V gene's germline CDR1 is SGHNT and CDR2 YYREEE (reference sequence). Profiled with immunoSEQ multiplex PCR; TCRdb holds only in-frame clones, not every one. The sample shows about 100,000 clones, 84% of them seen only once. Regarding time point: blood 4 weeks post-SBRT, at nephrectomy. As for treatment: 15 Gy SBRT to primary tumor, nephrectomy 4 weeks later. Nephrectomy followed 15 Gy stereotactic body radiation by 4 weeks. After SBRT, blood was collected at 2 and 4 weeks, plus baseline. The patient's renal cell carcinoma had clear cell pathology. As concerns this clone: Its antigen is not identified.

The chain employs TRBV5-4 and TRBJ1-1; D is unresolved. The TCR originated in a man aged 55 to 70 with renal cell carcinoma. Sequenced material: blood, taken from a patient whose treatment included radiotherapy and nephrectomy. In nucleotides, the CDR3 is TGTGCCAGCAGCGCTCGTAACACTGAAGCTTTCTTT. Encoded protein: CASSARNTEAFF.